Here is one T cell receptor beta chain with its context. What it binds is unknown. Trimming cost V 6 bases and J 0 bases; bases outside gene matches: 12. The CDR3 runs 17 residues. CDR1 and CDR2 from the germline V gene are SQVTM and ANQGSEA. This specimen belongs to a study of shared clonotypes between healthy human individuals. Findings and limits, study-wide: It was observed that 5% to 6% of naive CD4 clonotypes were shared across a handful of donors.

Profiling relied on immunoSEQ multiplex PCR, and the TCRdb table lists in-frame clones only, not all of them. The data contain some 2.1 million clones, roughly 95% of them singletons. The sample was naive CD4+ T cells sorted from blood. The subset here: CD45RA+ positively selected. This sequence was found in a man younger than 30 in good health. The J gene is TRBJ2-4, the V gene TRBV29-1, with 9 positions matching TRBD2. CDR3 loop: CSVISGGRRLAKNIQYF. The CDR3 DNA is TGCAGCGTAATCAGCGGGGGGCGCAGACTAGCCAAAAACATTCAGTACTTC.